What follows describes a single TCR beta chain. The target of this receptor is not known. Per-nucleotide qualities are absent, and no much larger clonotype sits a single base away. The collaborating institutions used their own protocols to collect whole blood in K2EDTA tubes. For TCRbeta analysis, collaborators shipped samples in one of three forms: frozen whole blood, isolated PBMCs, or DNA extracted from either of those sample types. The junction shows trimming of 6 bases on V and 0 bases on J, plus 8 bases between the germline ends. The CDR3, from cysteine to phenylalanine, totals 13 residues. Only the CDR3 DNA is retained, 39 bases long and in frame from the first base. The data were obtained in a study of blood T cell repertoires in COVID-19 (TCRdb year 2020). Concerning the study at large: Samples covering the acute and convalescent phases of COVID-19 were provided by collaborators in the United States, Italy and Spain. The material from the prospective study consisted of cDNA or gDNA derived from T cells, B-cell-depleted T cells, or PBMCs. The dataset comprised deeply sampled blood TCRbeta repertoires from subjects exposed to, actively infected with, or recovered from COVID-19. A freely available public database, intended as a resource for researchers studying the immune response to SARS-CoV-2, is where the repertoires were released. Samples were obtained from the ongoing ImmuneRACE study (first 160 participants) and from 950 to 1,500 subjects provided by 6 global collaborators. Sample metadata almost always included a de-identified subject ID, COVID-19 status, age in years and sex. Where available, HLA class I and class II types were taken from metadata supplied by the sample provider and were not determined by assay-based typing.

Study-wide conclusions, independent of this receptor: The amount of clinical and demographic metadata varied by source and participant and was provided uncurated.

TCRbeta CDR3 regions were amplified from genomic DNA by means of the immunoSEQ Assay, a bias-controlled multiplex PCR. The source study handled its data this way. Within the assay, amplification of reference gene primers was used to estimate how many nucleated cells each sample contained. Sequence reads were collapsed and filtered to measure the absolute abundance of every unique TCRbeta CDR3 rearrangement. For each sample, productive Simpson clonality was calculated as the square root of Simpson's diversity index across productive rearrangements. TCRdb mirrors the immuneACCESS table, restricted to in-frame sequences. Some clones are absent from its copies; in checked studies, under half trace to an unresolved V gene, and the reason for the others is unknown. The V and J calls and clone size are taken from that table; D and trimming were inferred from the DNA. This sample has about 270,000 clones in its table, and 80% to 90% of those were observed once. The leading ten clones occupy roughly 2.5% of the sample.

The chain uses TRBV12-3 or TRBV12-4 and TRBJ1-1; the D region possibly corresponds to TRBD1 (6 bases align). The material sequenced was peripheral blood. The sequence derives from a woman between 50 and 59 years old with acute or convalescent COVID-19. The CDR3 region has the sequence CASRTGMNTEAFF. The sequenced DNA: TGTGCCAGCAGGACAGGAATGAACACTGAAGCTTTCTTT.